These 21 T cell receptor beta chains were sequenced from one sample in a study of shared T cell receptors in the human thymus. Assay used: immunoSEQ multiplex PCR; TCRdb lists only in-frame clones, some missing. Here the sample spans some 700,000 clones, 88% being singletons. This same sample was also part of a study on human thymus T cells.

Sequencing input: thymocytes. Every receptor here comes from a boy younger than two with a congenital heart defect.

DNA for the CDR3: TGTGCCAGCAGCGGGAGGCCTGTCGGCGAGCAGTACTTC. Its protein is CASSGRPVGEQYF. The chain carries TRBV27 and TRBJ2-7; 7 bases match TRBD2. CDR1 and CDR2 from the germline V gene are MNHEY and SMNVEV (reference sequence). This CDR3 region has 13 residues. J gave up 6 bases and V 6 bases, and 8 bases lay outside the gene matches.

This chain joins TRBV5-4 and TRBJ2-1; the D gene is possibly TRBD2 (6 bases). Trimming took 5 bases from V and 6 from J, leaving 12 bases between them. CDR1 SGHNT and CDR2 YYREEE come from the germline V gene (reference sequence). This CDR3 comprises 13 residues. The CDR3 is CASRGGLPNEQFF. In DNA, the CDR3 is TGTGCCAGCAGGGGCGGACTACCCAATGAGCAGTTCTTC.

The chain has TRBV28 and TRBJ2-7; TRBD2 aligns across 15 bases. The CDR3 has 18 amino acids. Germline lookup yields CDR1 MDHEN and CDR2 SYDVKM. With 2 bases clipped from V and 0 bases from J, the junction kept 5 bases outside the gene matches. The CDR3 loop is CASSLGLAGGPSSYEQYF. The CDR3 nucleotides are TGTGCCAGCAGTTTAGGACTAGCGGGAGGGCCGAGCTCCTACGAGCAGTACTTC.

The V gene is TRBV4-3, the J gene TRBJ2-7, with D possibly matching TRBD2 (5 bases). V was trimmed by 0 bases and J by 2 bases, leaving 14 bases between them. Germline V CDR1 and CDR2: LGHNA, YSLEER. The CDR3 has 16 amino acids. CDR3 residues: CASSQDLAGRTYEQYF. CDR3 nucleotides: TGCGCCAGCAGCCAAGATCTGGCGGGTAGGACCTACGAGCAGTACTTC.

This rearrangement joins TRBV18 to TRBJ2-1; the match to TRBD2 covers 10 bases. Germline V gives CDR1 KGHSH, CDR2 LQKENI. The V and J ends lost 6 bases and 5 bases, in that order; junction bases with no gene match: 10. This CDR3 spans 16 amino acids. The CDR3, as DNA: TGTGCCAGCTCTCGGATAGCGGGAGGACTTAACAATGAGCAGTTCTTC. Translation: CASSRIAGGLNNEQFF.

The V call is TRBV7-8, the J call TRBJ2-7, with 9 positions matching TRBD1. With V trimmed by 2 bases and J by 2 bases, 7 bases remained unmatched. This CDR3 has 16 amino acids. From germline, CDR1 is SGHVS and CDR2 FQNEAQ. In DNA form, the CDR3 reads TGTGCCAGCAGCTTAAGGGGCGGGACAGGGCCCTACGAGCAGTACTTC. Translated: CASSLRGGTGPYEQYF.

The gene calls are TRBV19 and TRBJ2-1, with TRBD2 identical over 13 bases. J gave up 3 bases and V 4 bases, and 9 bases lay outside the gene matches. Germline V gene data show CDR1 as LNHDA and CDR2 as SQIVND (reference sequence). The CDR3 contains 18 residues. The CDR3 DNA sequence: TGTGCCAGTAGTAACAGACTAGCGGGAGGCCAGATCTACAATGAGCAGTTCTTC. It encodes CASSNRLAGGQIYNEQFF.

The chain links TRBV7-2 to TRBJ2-3; 8 bases line up with TRBD2. J lost 6 bases, V lost 3 bases, and 8 bases had no gene match. The CDR3 is made up of 15 amino acids. The germline CDR1 and CDR2 sequences are SGHTA and FQGNSA. The CDR3 spells CASSLKREGGDTQYF. The CDR3 bases are TGTGCCAGCAGCTTGAAACGGGAGGGCGGGGATACGCAGTATTTT.

The V call is TRBV11-3, the J call TRBJ2-7, with TRBD2 identical over 11 bases. Trimming cost V 5 bases and J 7 bases; bases outside gene matches: 13. Per the germline V gene, CDR1 is SGHNT and CDR2 is YENEEA. The CDR3 loop spans 16 amino acids. The CDR3 loop reads CASSTRLAGRVEEQYF. CDR3 bases: TGTGCCAGCAGCACCCGACTAGCGGGAAGGGTTGAGGAGCAGTACTTC.

V is TRBV25-1 and J is TRBJ2-7, with 8 positions matching TRBD1. J was trimmed by 4 bases and V by 3 bases; bases with no gene match: 11. Germline V CDR1 and CDR2: MGHDK, SYGVNS. This CDR3 has 16 amino acids. In DNA, the CDR3 is TGTGCCAGCAGTGACCCCGACAGGGGAGAACATTACGAGCAGTACTTC. Translating gives CASSDPDRGEHYEQYF.

This chain uses TRBV28 with TRBJ2-3; 13 bases agree with TRBD2. V lost 7 bases, J lost 2 bases, and 12 bases stayed unmatched. Germline CDR1 reads MDHEN; CDR2 reads SYDVKM. CDR3 length equals 18 residues. CDR3 region: CASKRTSGSEGSTDTQYF. The DNA for the CDR3 is TGTGCCAGCAAAAGGACTAGCGGGAGTGAGGGGTCCACAGATACGCAGTATTTT.

J is TRBJ1-4 and V is TRBV25-1, with a weak D call TRBD1 (5 bases). The ends were cut back, 6 bases at V and 1 base at J, with 9 bases in the middle. The CDR3 has 14 amino acids. CDR1 is MGHDK, CDR2 SYGVNS, per germline. The CDR3 reads CASRETETNEKLFF. The CDR3 coding sequence is TGTGCCAGCAGGGAGACAGAAACTAATGAAAAACTGTTTTTT.

The chain carries TRBV6-5 and TRBJ2-5; D is perhaps TRBD2 (5 bases). Per germline, CDR1 MNHEY and CDR2 SVGAGI. This CDR3 has 14 amino acids. The V gene lost 6 bases and the J gene lost 6 bases, with 17 bases spanning the gap. CDR3 in amino acids: CASSYTGLGKTQYF. CDR3 nucleotides: TGTGCCAGCAGCTACACGGGATTGGGGAAGACCCAGTACTTC.

The gene calls are TRBV13 and TRBJ2-7, with 10 bases matching TRBD2. The CDR3 spans 16 residues. V dropped 5 bases and J dropped 4; count of bases not matched to a gene: 11. Germline CDR1 and CDR2: PRHDT and FYEKMQ (reference sequence). CDR3 amino acids: CASSHLTGTSAYEQYF. The CDR3 DNA sequence: TGTGCCAGCAGCCACCTCACCGGGACTAGCGCATACGAGCAGTACTTC.

This sequence joins TRBV6-1 and TRBJ1-2; no reliable D call. Per germline, CDR1 MNHNS and CDR2 SASEGT. The CDR3 contains 13 residues. Trimming shortened V by 3 bases and J by 1 base, and 6 bases separated the two germline ends. CDR3 sequence (DNA): TGTGCCAGCAGTGATGGCAGTAACTATGGCTACACCTTC. Translating gives CASSDGSNYGYTF.

This clone was seen a single time. J is TRBJ2-7 and V is TRBV10-3; no definite D call. The CDR3 is 12 residues long. The germline V and J ends were trimmed by 8 bases and 3 bases, with 11 bases remaining between them. Germline V gene sequence: CDR1 ENHRY, CDR2 SYGVKD. The CDR3 DNA sequence: TGTGCCATCCGCGGCAGATTCTACGAGCAGTACTTC. Translated, it gives CAIRGRFYEQYF.

V usage is TRBV7-8 and J usage is TRBJ1-5, with 9 bases lining up with TRBD1. After removal of 5 bases from V and 0 bases from J, the junction contained 17 bases not matched to a gene. Per germline, CDR1 SGHVS and CDR2 FQNEAQ. This CDR3 spans 20 amino acids. The CDR3 loop reads CASSGTGDRASTISNQPQHF. CDR3 sequence (DNA): TGTGCCAGCAGCGGAACGGGGGACAGGGCGTCGACCATTAGCAATCAGCCCCAGCATTTT.

For the CDR3, the DNA is TGTGCCAGCAGCGAGAACAGGGAGGGGGACACCGGGGAGCTGTTTTTT. It translates to CASSENREGDTGELFF. The J gene is TRBJ2-2, the V gene TRBV5-8, with D maybe TRBD2 (7 bases). The CDR3 has 16 residues. V lost 4 bases, J lost 3 bases, and 16 bases lay in between. CDR1 and CDR2 (germline): SGHTS, YDEGEE.

This chain connects TRBV5-1 to TRBJ2-7, with 10 positions matching TRBD2. The germline gives CDR1 SGHRS, CDR2 YFSETQ. CDR3 length: 17 residues. The trim removed 4 bases at V and 0 bases at J, leaving 10 bases unmatched. The CDR3 coding sequence is TGCGCCAGCAGCCCTGAGGTAAAGCGGGAGGGCTCCTACGAGCAGTACTTC. Protein: CASSPEVKREGSYEQYF.

The chain is built from TRBV6-1 and TRBJ2-7; 11 nucleotides match TRBD1. CDR3 length equals 15 residues. V was clipped by 2 bases and J by 7 bases; unmatched bases: 7. Germline assignment: CDR1 MNHNS and CDR2 SASEGT. The DNA for the CDR3 is TGTGCCAGCAGTGAATACGGGACAGGGGGATGGGAGCAGTACTTC. Protein: CASSEYGTGGWEQYF.

The rearrangement uses TRBV5-4 and TRBJ2-5, with a possible D match to TRBD1 (6 bases). Deletions cut 0 bases from V and 5 bases from J, with 8 bases between. The CDR3 loop spans 13 amino acids. The germline V gene has CDR1 SGHNT and CDR2 YYREEE (reference sequence). The CDR3 here is CASSLGGPETQYF. The CDR3 DNA sequence: TGTGCCAGCAGCTTGGGGGGGCCCGAGACCCAGTACTTC.